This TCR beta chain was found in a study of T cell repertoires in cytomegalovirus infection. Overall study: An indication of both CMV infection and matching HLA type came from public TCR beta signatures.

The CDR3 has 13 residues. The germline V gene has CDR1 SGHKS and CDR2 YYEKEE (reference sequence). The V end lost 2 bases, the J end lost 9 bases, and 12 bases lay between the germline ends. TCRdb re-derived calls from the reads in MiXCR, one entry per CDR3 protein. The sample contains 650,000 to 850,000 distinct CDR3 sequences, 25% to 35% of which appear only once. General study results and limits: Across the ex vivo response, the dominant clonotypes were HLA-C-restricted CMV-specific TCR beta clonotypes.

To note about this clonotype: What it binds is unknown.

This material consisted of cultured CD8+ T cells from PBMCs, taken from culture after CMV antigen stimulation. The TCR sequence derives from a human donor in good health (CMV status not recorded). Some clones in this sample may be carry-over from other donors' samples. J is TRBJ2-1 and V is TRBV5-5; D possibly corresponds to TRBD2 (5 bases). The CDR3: CASSLGLVFEQFF. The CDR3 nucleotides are TGTGCCAGCAGCTTAGGACTTGTTTTTGAGCAGTTCTTC.